This is a list of T cell receptor beta chains from one sample in a study of cytotoxic CD8 clonotypes in ibrutinib-treated CLL. The protocol was immunoSEQ multiplex PCR, while the TCRdb copy is restricted to in-frame clones and leaves out a portion. The sample has approximately 130,000 clones, around 80% seen once. This sample comprised PBMCs, obtained after 24 months of ibrutinib treatment. All receptors derive from a human donor with chronic lymphocytic leukemia. The CDR3 runs from the conserved cysteine through the conserved F or W. A D gene is named only where the DNA matches it firmly. A row's size may be missing; if present it is once, few, many or a size class.

cdr3_nt cdr3_aa v_call d_call clone_size j_call
TGTGCTAGTGGCAGAGACAGAGGAGTCGATGAGCAGTTCTTC CASGRDRGVDEQFF TRBV12-5 - few TRBJ2-1
TGTGCCAGCAGCTCCTCACTGAGCTCCTACGAGCAGTACTTC CASSSSLSSYEQYF TRBV5-6 - - TRBJ2-7
TGTGCCAGCAGCTTAGTGGGACAGCTTTACAATGAGCAGTTCTTC CASSLVGQLYNEQFF TRBV7-9 TRBD1 once TRBJ2-1
TGTGCCAGTAGTTCCGACAGGGGAACTGAAGCTTTCTTT CASSSDRGTEAFF TRBV19 TRBD1 few TRBJ1-1
TGTGCCAGCATTACAGGTTACAATGAGCAGTTCTTC CASITGYNEQFF TRBV7-2 - few TRBJ2-1
TGTGCCAGCAGCCAAGGACAGGGGGCTAATGAAAAACTGTTTTTT CASSQGQGANEKLFF TRBV9 TRBD1 - TRBJ1-4
TGTGCCAGCTCACCAGGGGGATCCGGGGCCAACGTCCTGACTTTC CASSPGGSGANVLTF TRBV18 - - TRBJ2-6
TGTGCCAGCAGTTACTCAGGACAGGGGATTCCGCATTTT CASSYSGQGIPHF TRBV6-5 TRBD1 - TRBJ2-3
TGTGCCAGCAGCTTCCCTAGCGCCCCGGAGTACGAGCAGTACTTC CASSFPSAPEYEQYF TRBV13 - once TRBJ2-7
TGTGCCAGCAGCCTAAGACAGAACACTGAAGCTTTCTTT CASSLRQNTEAFF TRBV7-9 - - TRBJ1-1
TGTGCCAGCAGCTCCCCCGGACAGGCGGTGGGCAATGAAGCTTTCTTT CASSSPGQAVGNEAFF TRBV7-9 TRBD1 - TRBJ1-1
TGTGCCAGCAGTTACTCCGCCGACGGACTAGGGACCGAGCAGTACTTC CASSYSADGLGTEQYF TRBV6-5 TRBD2 - TRBJ2-7
TGTGCCAGCAGTGAAAGGCGCGCAGGAGAAGAGACCCAGTACTTC CASSERRAGEETQYF TRBV2 - - TRBJ2-5
TGTGCCAGCAGGAGGATGGGGAACACTGAAGCTTTCTTT CASRRMGNTEAFF TRBV6-5 - - TRBJ1-1
TGTGCCATCAGTGATCCGGGGGCCTACGAGCAGTACTTC CAISDPGAYEQYF TRBV10-3 - - TRBJ2-7
TGTGCCACCAGCAGAAAGACTAGCGGGGTAGGAGATACGCAGTATTTT CATSRKTSGVGDTQYF TRBV15 TRBD2 - TRBJ2-3
TGTGCCAGCAGCCAAGATCTTAGGGTGGTTGAGCAGTTCTTC CASSQDLRVVEQFF TRBV14 - - TRBJ2-1
TGTGCCAGCAGTTTCGGGACAGCCGAAGCTTTCTTT CASSFGTAEAFF TRBV6-5 TRBD1 few TRBJ1-1